Each of the 5 T cell receptor beta chains below was sequenced from the same sample in a study of cytomegalovirus exposure and HLA in healthy donors. The PCR had 60 Vbeta and 13 Jbeta primers. Sequencing was performed with immunoSEQ multiplex PCR; in TCRdb, only in-frame clones are kept and a portion is missing. Here the sample table reports just over 200,000 clones. Material for sequencing was PBMCs. The source is a girl between 2 and 10 years old in good health and CMV-seropositive.

The gene calls are TRBV19 and TRBJ2-7; 8 bases match TRBD2. CDR3 length: 15 amino acids. Trimming took 4 bases from V and 3 from J; bases not matched to a gene: 8. CDR1 is LNHDA and CDR2 is SQIVND in the germline V gene (reference sequence). The CDR3 reads CASSNKREIFYEQYF. Written as DNA, the CDR3 is TGTGCCAGTAGTAACAAGCGGGAGATTTTCTACGAGCAGTACTTC.

The rearrangement uses TRBV28 and TRBJ2-2, with 7 positions matching TRBD1. The CDR3 runs 16 residues. J gave up 4 bases and V 2 bases, and 7 bases lay outside the gene matches. Per germline, CDR1 MDHEN and CDR2 SYDVKM. CDR3 coding DNA: TGTGCCAGCAGTTTAGGAGACAGGGACCTCACCGGGGAGCTGTTTTTT. This gives the protein CASSLGDRDLTGELFF.

CDR3 nucleotides: TGTGCCAGCAGCCAATGGGAGTCTGGCTACACCTTC. This gives the protein CASSQWESGYTF. This chain uses TRBV16 with TRBJ1-2, with D unresolved. Germline CDR1 KGHSY, CDR2 FQNENV. The CDR3 is 12 amino acids. The germline V and J ends were trimmed by 1 base and 7 bases, with 7 bases remaining between them.

CDR3 coding DNA: TGCGCCAGCAGCTTTGATTTAGCGGGAGGACTTCCCTCCTACAATGAGCAGTTCTTC. Protein sequence: CASSFDLAGGLPSYNEQFF. The rearrangement joins TRBV5-1 to TRBJ2-1; 10 bases are a match to TRBD2. CDR1 is SGHRS, CDR2 YFSETQ, per germline. This CDR3 region has 19 residues. J gave up 0 bases and V 2 bases, and 11 bases lay outside the gene matches.

The chain uses TRBV5-1 and TRBJ2-2, with 8 bases that match TRBD2. Germline loops: CDR1 SGHRS, CDR2 YFSETQ. The J segment lost 3 bases and the V segment lost 0 bases, leaving 4 bases of the junction unmatched. This CDR3 region has 16 residues. The CDR3 coding sequence is TGCGCCAGCAGCTTGGCAAGCGGGAGAGACACCGGGGAGCTGTTTTTT. Protein product: CASSLASGRDTGELFF.